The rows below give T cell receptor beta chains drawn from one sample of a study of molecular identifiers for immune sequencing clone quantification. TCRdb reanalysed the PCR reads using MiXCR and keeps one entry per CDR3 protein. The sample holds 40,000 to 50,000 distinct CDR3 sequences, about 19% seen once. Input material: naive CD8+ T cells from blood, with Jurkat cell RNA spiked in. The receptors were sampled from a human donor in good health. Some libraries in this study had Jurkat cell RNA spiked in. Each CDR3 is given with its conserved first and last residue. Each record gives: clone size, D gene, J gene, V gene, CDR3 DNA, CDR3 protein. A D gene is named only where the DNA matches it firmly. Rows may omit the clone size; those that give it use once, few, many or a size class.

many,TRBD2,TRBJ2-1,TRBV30,TGTGCCTGGAGGCCCCGGACTAGCGGGAGCTACAATGAGCAGTTCTTC,CAWRPRTSGSYNEQFF
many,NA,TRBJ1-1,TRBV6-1,TGTGCCAGCAGAGCGGGTGGCACTGAAGCTTTCTTT,CASRAGGTEAFF
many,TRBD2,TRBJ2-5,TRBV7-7,TGTGCCAGCAGCCGGACTAGCCAAGAGACCCAGTACTTC,CASSRTSQETQYF
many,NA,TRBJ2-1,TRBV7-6,TGTGCCAGCAGCCCTAGGGATAGCTACTCCTACAATGAGCAGTTCTTC,CASSPRDSYSYNEQFF
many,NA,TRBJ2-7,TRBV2,TGTGCCAGAGGACAACCCCTGAGGGTCGACGAGCAGTACTTC,CARGQPLRVDEQYF
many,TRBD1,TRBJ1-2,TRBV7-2,TGTGCCAGCAGCCTCATAGCCGGGACAGGGTCCTATGGCTACACCTTC,CASSLIAGTGSYGYTF
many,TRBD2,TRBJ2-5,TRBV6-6,TGTGCCAGCAACACCGGGACTAGCGGTCGCGAGACCCAGTACTTC,CASNTGTSGRETQYF
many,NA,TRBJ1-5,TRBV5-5,TGTGCCAGCAGCTTTGGGGATTATAGCAATCAGCCCCAGCATTTT,CASSFGDYSNQPQHF
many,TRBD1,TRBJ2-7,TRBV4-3,TGCGCCAGCAGCCAAGATCGACAGGGCCACGAGCAGTACTTC,CASSQDRQGHEQYF
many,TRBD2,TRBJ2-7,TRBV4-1,TGCGCCAGCAGCCAAGCCAGCGGGGGGTTCTCCTACGAGCAGTACTTC,CASSQASGGFSYEQYF
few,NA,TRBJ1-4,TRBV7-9,TGTGCCAGCAGCTTACCAGGAGGAGGTGCAACTAATGAAAAACTGTTTTTT,CASSLPGGGATNEKLFF
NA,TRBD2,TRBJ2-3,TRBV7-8,TGTGCCAGCAGCATACAAAGCGGGGGGGTCGATACGCAGCGTTTT,CASSIQSGGVDTQRF
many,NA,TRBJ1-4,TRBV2,TGTGCCAGCGAAGCAGGGAGTGGGGATGAAAAACTGTTTTTT,CASEAGSGDEKLFF
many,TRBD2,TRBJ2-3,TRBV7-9,TGTGCCAGCAGCTCCATTGCGACTAGCGGGGGCACAGATACGCAGTATTTT,CASSSIATSGGTDTQYF
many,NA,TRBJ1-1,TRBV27,TGTGCCAGCAGTTTATGGGAGAACACTGAAGCTTTCTTT,CASSLWENTEAFF
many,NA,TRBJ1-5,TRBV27,TGTGCCAGCAGTTTAAATGGTGGCAATCAGCCCCAGCATTTT,CASSLNGGNQPQHF
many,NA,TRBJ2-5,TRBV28,TGTGCCAGCAGTTTTGATCCGACAGACCAGTACCAAGAGACCCAGTACTTC,CASSFDPTDQYQETQYF
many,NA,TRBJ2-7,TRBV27,TGTGCCAGCAGCCCGACAGGTTGGGGTGACGAGCAGTACTTC,CASSPTGWGDEQYF
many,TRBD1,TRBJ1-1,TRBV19,TGTGCCAGTAGTCCCACAGGGGGCGGATGGACTGAAGCTTTCTTT,CASSPTGGGWTEAFF
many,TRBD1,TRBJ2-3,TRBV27,TGTGCCAGCAGTTTATACGACAGGGTCTTGTATTTT,CASSLYDRVLYF
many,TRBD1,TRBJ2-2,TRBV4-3,TGCGCCAGCAGCCAGCCGACAGGGGTAACCGGGGAGCTGTTTTTT,CASSQPTGVTGELFF
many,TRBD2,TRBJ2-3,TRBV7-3,TGTGCCAGCAGCTCCGGGGGACTAGCGGGACCAGATACGCAGTATTTT,CASSSGGLAGPDTQYF
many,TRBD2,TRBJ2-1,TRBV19,TGTGCCAGTAGTAAAGCCGAGGAGGGACTAGGTCTTTACAATGAGCAGTTCTTC,CASSKAEEGLGLYNEQFF
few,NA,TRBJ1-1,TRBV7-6,TGTGCCAGCAGCTTATCAGGGCCGAACACTGAAGCTTTCTTT,CASSLSGPNTEAFF
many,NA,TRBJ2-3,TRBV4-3,TGCGCCAGCAGCCAATACGGGACTGCAGATACGCAGTATTTT,CASSQYGTADTQYF
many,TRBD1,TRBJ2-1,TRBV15,TGTGCCACCAGCACCGGGACAGGGAATGAGCAGTTCTTC,CATSTGTGNEQFF
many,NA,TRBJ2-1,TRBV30,TGTGCCTGGAAAACGGGACGGCTTTACAATGAGCAGTTCTTC,CAWKTGRLYNEQFF
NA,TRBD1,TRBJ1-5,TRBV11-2,TGTGCCAGCAGCTCCCGGGACAGCAGCAATCAGCCCCAGCATTTT,CASSSRDSSNQPQHF
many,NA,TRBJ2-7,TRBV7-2,TGTGCCAGCAGCCCCACCGGGGTATACGAGCAGTACTTC,CASSPTGVYEQYF
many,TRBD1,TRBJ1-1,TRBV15,TGTGCCACCAGCAGGGTCAGACAGGGTTCCTTTGTGAACACTGAAGCTTTCTTT,CATSRVRQGSFVNTEAFF
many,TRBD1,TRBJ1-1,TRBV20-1,TGCAGTGCTAAGAGGGGGTTGGGTCAGGGGGCTAACACTGAAGCTTTCTTT,CSAKRGLGQGANTEAFF
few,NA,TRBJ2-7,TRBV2,TGTGCCAGCAGTGAAGGCCCCTGCCTCATATACGAGCAGTACTTC,CASSEGPCLIYEQYF
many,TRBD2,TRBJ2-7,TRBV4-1,TGCGCCAGCAGCCCTGGACTAGCGGGGGACTACGAGCAGTACTTC,CASSPGLAGDYEQYF
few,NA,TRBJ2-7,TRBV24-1,TGTGCCACCAGTGACCCATTGGGCCAGAACTCCTACGAGCAGTACTTC,CATSDPLGQNSYEQYF
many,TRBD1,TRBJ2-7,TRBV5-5,TGTGCCAGCAGCTATGGAACAGGGGACTACGAGCAGTACTTC,CASSYGTGDYEQYF
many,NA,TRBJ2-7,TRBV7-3,TGTGCCAGCAGCCAAGGGGGTTTAGACGAGCAGTACTTC,CASSQGGLDEQYF
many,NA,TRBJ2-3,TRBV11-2,TGTGCCAGCAGCCCCCTGGGGTACCCCACAGATACGCAGTATTTT,CASSPLGYPTDTQYF
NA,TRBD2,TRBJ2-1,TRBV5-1,TGCGCCAGCTGGTTGGGTCCGAGCGCGGGGGGCGTCTACAATGAGCAGTTCTTC,CASWLGPSAGGVYNEQFF
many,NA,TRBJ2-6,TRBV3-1,TGTGCCAGCAGTTCCGGTCCCTCTGGGGCCAACGTCCTGACTTTC,CASSSGPSGANVLTF
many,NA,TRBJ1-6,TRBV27,TGTGCCAGCGGGGCCTATAATTCACCCCTCCACTTT,CASGAYNSPLHF
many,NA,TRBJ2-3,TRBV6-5,TGTGCCAGCAGTTACTCGAAGGGCCCCGGGGCGGCAGATACGCAGTATTTT,CASSYSKGPGAADTQYF
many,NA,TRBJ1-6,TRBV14,TGTGCCAGCAGCCAAGACCCGGACGGTTATAATTCACCCCTCCACTTT,CASSQDPDGYNSPLHF
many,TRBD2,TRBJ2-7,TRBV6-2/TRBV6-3,TGTGCCAGCAGTTACTCGATTATGGGACTAGCGGACAGATACGAGCAGTACTTC,CASSYSIMGLADRYEQYF
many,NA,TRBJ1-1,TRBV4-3,TGCGCCAGCAGCCAAGACTCAGGGATTAACACTGAAGCTTTCTTT,CASSQDSGINTEAFF
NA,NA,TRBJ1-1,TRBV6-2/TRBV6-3,TGTGCCAGCAGTTACGTGGCCGCCACTGAAGCTTTCTTT,CASSYVAATEAFF
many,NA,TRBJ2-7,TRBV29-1,TGCAGCGTTGAAGTAGGCCCCTACGAGCAGTACTTC,CSVEVGPYEQYF
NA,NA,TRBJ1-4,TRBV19,TGTGCCAGTAGTATATCCCCAATATATCGAGATTTGAATGAAAAACTGTTTTTT,CASSISPIYRDLNEKLFF
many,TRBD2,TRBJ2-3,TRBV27,TGTGCCAGCAGAGCGGGAGTATCCTTAGGGGATACGCAGTATTTT,CASRAGVSLGDTQYF
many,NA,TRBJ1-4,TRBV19,TGTGCCAGTAGTATAGCTTACGGAGTGGCTAATGAAAAACTGTTTTTT,CASSIAYGVANEKLFF
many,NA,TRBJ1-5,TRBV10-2,TGCGCCAGCAGGCCCCAGGGTAACAATCAGCCCCAGCATTTT,CASRPQGNNQPQHF
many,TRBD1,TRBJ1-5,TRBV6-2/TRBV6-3,TGTGCCAGCAGTTACTCTCGGACAGGATTTCAGCCCCAGCATTTT,CASSYSRTGFQPQHF
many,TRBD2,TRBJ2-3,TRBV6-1,TGTGCCAGCAGTGAATTTACAGGGGTTCTAGCGGGAGTTTCGGATACGCAGTATTTT,CASSEFTGVLAGVSDTQYF